A single T cell receptor (beta chain) is shown here with its context. Its antigen specificity is not known. V is pared back by 0 bases and J by 3 bases, with 5 bases lying between the germline termini. The CDR3, cysteine through phenylalanine, is 13 amino acids long. Kept here is only the CDR3 DNA, which spans 39 bases and is read in frame from base 1. The CDR1 and CDR2 encoded by the germline V gene (reference sequence) are LNHDA and SQIVND. This record comes from a study of cytomegalovirus exposure and HLA in healthy donors (dated by TCRdb to 2016 to 2017). In terms of the full investigation: An earlier analysis of roughly 610 of the donors reported approximately 280 Gb of sequence data and 117 million unique TCR beta sequences obtained from 180 million or so T cells. Approximately 300 gigabases of sequencing data and approximately 91 million unique TCR sequences made up an early release that covered some 640 HLA-typed donors. Of the 350 to 400 genotyped donors, approximately 83% fell in the genetic ancestry cluster associated with self-reported Caucasian donors. The study was designed to test whether signatures of past pathogen exposure could be identified by cataloging public T cell receptors. The study used immunosequencing to profile the T cell repertoires of approximately 640 subjects and linked those repertoires to cytomegalovirus serostatus. In addition to the first cohort of 500 to 850 subjects, a separate validation cohort of approximately 130 different subjects was used. The study combined high-throughput TCR immunosequencing, statistical association of individual TCRs with disease status, and machine learning to predict cytomegalovirus infection status. A later analysis re-examined previously published TCR beta repertoires from more than 650 donors and added high-resolution HLA genotyping to investigate patterns of TCR occurrence. The later analysis used no new phenotypic data to find candidate immune exposures, relying instead on TCR beta sequences and their occurrence across donors. An earlier analysis of about 620 of the donors applied high-throughput TCR beta sequencing to assess whether each TCR beta V gene segment acted as functional or pseudogenic. Alongside the repertoire data, information on donor age, sex, ethnicity and CMV serostatus was compiled. Genome-wide SNP genotypes for about 65% of the roughly 700 donors were used in a later genetic analysis, which treated that subset as a discovery cohort. All discovery cohort repertoires had been generated on a single sequencing platform. Both class I and class II loci were covered by HLA typing, at four-digit resolution. The number of typed donors differed by locus: roughly 620-630 for A, B, C, DRB1 and DQB1; 522 for DQA1; around 610 for DPA1; and around 490 for DPB1. Because of strong linkage in the cohort, roughly 5 DR-DQ haplotypes were treated as single units for association and clustering. Among 398 genotyped donors of the cohort, an average of roughly 230,000 unique TCR beta nucleotide sequences was sequenced per donor, of which approximately 19% were non-productive. Paper-wide results and their limitations: A cluster of highly shared sequence variants was judged likely to be a technical artifact of the sequencing pipeline. Roughly uniform sequencing depth across donors was assumed in presence/absence analyses, although this assumption may not hold. In vitro tests confirmed that a few of the cytomegalovirus-associated TCR beta chains recognize cytomegalovirus antigens. A further reported finding was that TCR beta sequences accurately predicted the HLA-A and HLA-B alleles for most subjects in the first cohort. Immune exposure information for the cohort was limited to CMV serostatus. Correlated functional status among segregating V segments might reflect linkage disequilibrium, but an unknown experimental factor could not be ruled out. Broadly in line with IMGT annotations, most TCR beta V segments showed up in productive rearrangements about 87% or about 30% of the time in an earlier analysis of around 550 of the donors. Compared with the approximately 670-donor mean, donors in an Asian-associated ancestry cluster had fewer N-insertions in productive TCRs, according to a later genetic analysis. In a later analysis, TCR association rates were found to vary across HLA loci, with the most associated TCRs seen for DRB1 alleles and the fewest for HLA-C alleles. Most TCR sequences were seen in very few donors, while some public TCRs were found in many individuals. A total of fewer than 200 TCR beta chains were listed by the study as associated with cytomegalovirus. Specific HLA alleles were associated with over 15,000 TCR beta sequences at a false discovery rate of 0.05 in a later analysis. In a later analysis, several top co-occurrence clusters were reported to appear linked to parvovirus B19, influenza, CMV and Epstein-Barr virus. Some IMGT-functional V segments, including TRBV6-2 and TRBV6-3, could not be told apart with the 87-base-pair reads, so those segments were excluded. A later analysis found that most CMV-associated TCR beta chains appeared HLA-restricted, with HLA associations seemingly driven largely by CMV exposure. The authors suggested that the approach could potentially be extended to other disease states and immunological phenotypes. Assigning TCR associations to individual alleles was difficult when HLA alleles, especially DR and DQ, strongly co-occurred. Because HLA typing was unavailable for some donors at each locus, only the typed subset was used in association tests. A later genetic analysis associated a missense DCLRE1C variant with V-gene and J-gene trimming of TCR beta chains, and an independent cohort replicated the association. Only TCR beta chains were sequenced in this cohort, and the absence of alpha or paired-chain data limited detectable features. Some 16 rarely observed V segments, including chromosome 9 orphons, were excluded from the earlier analysis of almost 600 of the donors because counts were too low. The classifier was reported to diagnose cytomegalovirus status with high specificity and sensitivity in both the original and validation cohorts. Compared with equally common non-associated chains, HLA-associated TCR beta chains in a later analysis were more clonally expanded and had lower generation probabilities.

The cohort comprised fewer than 700 healthy bone marrow donors. All cohort members were sampled while nominally healthy, although unrecorded immune exposures were likely present. The donor was CMV seronegative and was included in the group of about 400 seronegative cohort members. Each donor provided a peripheral blood sample, and peripheral blood mononuclear cells were used for TCR beta sequencing. Genomic DNA was extracted from the blood cell samples with the Qiagen DNeasy Blood Extraction Kit. Library method: the immunoSEQ multiplex PCR assay. The multiplex PCR relied on a mix of 60 forward primers for TCR Vbeta segments and 13 reverse primers for TCR Jbeta segments. Amplification of the CDR3 region of rearranged TCR beta genes was performed with a multiplex PCR assay on genomic DNA. The amplified TCR beta libraries were sequenced on the Illumina HiSeq System as 87-base-pair reads. Per the original workflow: In a later analysis, roughly 80 million unique TCR beta chains were counted across the approximately 670 repertoires, and around 10 million of these chains were shared by at least two donors. Raw reads were error-corrected and collapsed into unique sequences by a nearest-neighbor algorithm in which closely related sequences were merged to remove PCR and sequencing errors. V, D and J gene segments were assigned by aligning CDR3 sequences to IMGT reference sequences. Each retained sequence needed at least a six-nucleotide match to both a V gene segment and a J gene segment. Rearrangements were classified as productive when the CDR3 lacked stop codons and remained in frame with V and J, and all other rearrangements were classified as non-productive. Following IMGT convention, CDR3 was defined as the stretch from the second conserved V-encoded cysteine up to the conserved J-encoded phenylalanine. In an earlier analysis of around 600 of the donors, sequences lacking an unambiguous match to a single V gene segment were excluded. An earlier analysis of approximately 590 of the donors classified V segments as functional when productive rearrangements were above 56.7% and as segregating when the standard deviation between donors was above 5%. A statistical classification framework was built to diagnose cytomegalovirus status from the catalog of TCR beta chain sequences. In a later analysis, TCR nucleotide sequences were compared against IMGT/GENE-DB human TR gene sequences so that V and J genes could be assigned. In a later analysis, CDR3 sequences and most-parsimonious VDJ recombination scenarios were assigned using the TCRdist pipeline. In a later analysis, each TCR beta chain was defined by its CDR3 amino acid sequence together with its V-gene family, and reads lacking a unique V-gene family were excluded. In a later analysis, fewer than 600 highly shared, low-generation-probability nucleotide sequences were removed to address suspected cross-contamination and a sequencing artifact. In a later analysis, a clonal expansion index for each public chain was calculated from normalized within-repertoire ranks of inferred template counts. Generation probabilities in a later analysis came from a VDJ recombination model fitted to out-of-frame rearrangements, and those results were checked against IGoR. In a later analysis, TCR-TCR, TCR-HLA and TCR-CMV co-occurrence was scored with hypergeometric tests, and a repertoire-size bias correction was applied to TCR pairs. False discovery rates were estimated in a later analysis by permuting HLA or CMV assignments 20 times. In a later analysis, co-occurring TCRs were grouped using DBSCAN, with TCRdist sequence similarity added in when clustering inside HLA-allele-positive subsets. Co-occurrence clustering excluded repertoires with fewer than 30,000 or more than 120,000 public chains, plus five with anomalous nucleotide sharing. Drawn from immuneACCESS, this table holds only the in-frame rearrangements with V and J called that TCRdb kept. Clones are partly lost; checked studies trace under half to an unresolved V gene and leave the rest unexplained. That table furnishes V, J and clone size, whereas the DNA furnished D and trimming. The sample's clone listing holds 93,000 or so clones. The top ten clones comprise 3.5% of the sample.

Sequencing was performed on PBMCs. The chain joins TRBV19 to TRBJ1-1; matching of 5 bases hints at TRBD1 as the D gene. This TCR was sampled from a man aged 35 to 55 in good health and CMV-seronegative. The CDR3 protein: CASSIDRDTEAFF. The sequenced DNA: TGTGCCAGTAGTATAGACAGGGACACTGAAGCTTTCTTT.